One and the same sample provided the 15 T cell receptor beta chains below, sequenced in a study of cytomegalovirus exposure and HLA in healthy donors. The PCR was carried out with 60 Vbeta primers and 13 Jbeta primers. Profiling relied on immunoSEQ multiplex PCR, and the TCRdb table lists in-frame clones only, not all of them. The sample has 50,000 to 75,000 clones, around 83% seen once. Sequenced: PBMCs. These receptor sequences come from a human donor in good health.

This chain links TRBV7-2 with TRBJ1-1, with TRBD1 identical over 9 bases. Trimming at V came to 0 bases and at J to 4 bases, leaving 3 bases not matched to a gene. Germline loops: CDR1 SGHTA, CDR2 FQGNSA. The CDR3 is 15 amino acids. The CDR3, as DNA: TGTGCCAGCAGCTTAGCGCGGGGACAGGGCACTGAAGCTTTCTTT. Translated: CASSLARGQGTEAFF.

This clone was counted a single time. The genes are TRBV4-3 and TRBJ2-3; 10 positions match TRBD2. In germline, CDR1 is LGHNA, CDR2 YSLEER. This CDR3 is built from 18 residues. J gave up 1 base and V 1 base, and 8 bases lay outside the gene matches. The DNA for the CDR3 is TGCGCCAGCAGCCAAGGGGCTAGCGGGGGACGGGGCACAGATACGCAGTATTTT. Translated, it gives CASSQGASGGRGTDTQYF.

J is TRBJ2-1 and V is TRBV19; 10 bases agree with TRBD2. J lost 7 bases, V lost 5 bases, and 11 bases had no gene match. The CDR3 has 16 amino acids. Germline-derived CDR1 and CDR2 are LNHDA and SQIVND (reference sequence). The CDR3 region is CASSPLAGVVPNEQFF. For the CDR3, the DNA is TGTGCCAGTAGTCCGCTAGCGGGAGTGGTTCCTAATGAGCAGTTCTTC.

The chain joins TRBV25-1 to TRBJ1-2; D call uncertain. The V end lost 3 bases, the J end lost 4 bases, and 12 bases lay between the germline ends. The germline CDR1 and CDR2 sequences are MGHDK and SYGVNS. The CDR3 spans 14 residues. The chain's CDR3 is CASSDVRPGYGYTF. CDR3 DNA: TGTGCCAGCAGTGACGTCAGACCGGGCTATGGCTACACCTTC.

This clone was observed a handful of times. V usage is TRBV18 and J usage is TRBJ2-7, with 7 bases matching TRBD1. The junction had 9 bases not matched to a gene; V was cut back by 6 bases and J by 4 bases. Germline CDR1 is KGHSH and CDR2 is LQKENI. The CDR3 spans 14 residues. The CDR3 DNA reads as TGTGCCAGCTCTCCAGGGGACAGTACGTACGAGCAGTACTTC. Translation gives CASSPGDSTYEQYF.

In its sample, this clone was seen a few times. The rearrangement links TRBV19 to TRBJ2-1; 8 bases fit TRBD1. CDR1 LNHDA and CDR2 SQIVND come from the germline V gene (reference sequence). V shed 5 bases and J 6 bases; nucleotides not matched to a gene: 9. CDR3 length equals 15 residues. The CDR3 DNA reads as TGTGCCAGTAGTCCCCAGGGGGCAGGTCGCAATGAGCAGTTCTTC. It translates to CASSPQGAGRNEQFF. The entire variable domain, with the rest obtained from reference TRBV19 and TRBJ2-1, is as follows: DGGITQSPKYLFRKEGQNVTLSCEQNLNHDAMYWYRQDPGQGLRLIYYSQIVNDFQKGDIAEGYSVSREKKESFPLTVTSAQKNPTAFYLCASSPQGAGRNEQFFGPGTRLTVL.

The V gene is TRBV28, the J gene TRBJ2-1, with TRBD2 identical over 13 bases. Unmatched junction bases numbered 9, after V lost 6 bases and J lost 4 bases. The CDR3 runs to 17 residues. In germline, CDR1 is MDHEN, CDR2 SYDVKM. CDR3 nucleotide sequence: TGTGCCAGCAGGGGACTAGCGGGAAGGAGAGGGTACAATGAGCAGTTCTTC. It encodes CASRGLAGRRGYNEQFF.

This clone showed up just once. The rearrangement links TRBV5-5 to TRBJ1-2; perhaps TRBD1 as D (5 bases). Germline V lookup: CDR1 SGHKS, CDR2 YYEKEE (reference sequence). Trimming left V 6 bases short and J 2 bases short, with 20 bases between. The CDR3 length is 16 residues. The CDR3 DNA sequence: TGTGCCAGCAACTCCCTGGGGGGTCGGGGCAACTATGGCTACACCTTC. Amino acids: CASNSLGGRGNYGYTF.

In nucleotides, the CDR3 is TGTGCCAGCAGTGATGCGACAGTGACTTTCTTT. The encoded protein is CASSDATVTFF. J is TRBJ1-1 and V is TRBV6-1; a weak D match, TRBD1 (5 bases). Trimming shortened V by 3 bases and J by 12 bases, and 11 bases separated the two germline ends. Per germline, CDR1 MNHNS and CDR2 SASEGT. The CDR3 length is 11 residues.

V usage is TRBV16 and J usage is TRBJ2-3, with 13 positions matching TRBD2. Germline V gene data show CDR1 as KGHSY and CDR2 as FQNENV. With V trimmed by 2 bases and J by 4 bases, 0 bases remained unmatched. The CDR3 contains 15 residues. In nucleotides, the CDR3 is TGTGCCAGCAGCCAAGGGACTAGCGGGGCAGATACGCAGTATTTT. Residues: CASSQGTSGADTQYF.

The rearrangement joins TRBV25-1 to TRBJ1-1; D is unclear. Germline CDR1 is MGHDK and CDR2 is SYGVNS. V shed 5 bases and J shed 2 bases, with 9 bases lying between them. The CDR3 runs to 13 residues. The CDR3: CASSLNRNTEAFF. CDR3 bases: TGTGCCAGCAGTTTGAACAGAAACACTGAAGCTTTCTTT.

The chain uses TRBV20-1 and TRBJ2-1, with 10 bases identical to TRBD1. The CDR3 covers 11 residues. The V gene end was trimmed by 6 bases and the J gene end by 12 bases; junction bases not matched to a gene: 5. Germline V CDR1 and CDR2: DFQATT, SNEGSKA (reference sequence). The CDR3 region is CSATGQGRQFF. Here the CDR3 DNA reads TGCAGTGCAACGGGACAGGGGAGGCAGTTCTTC.

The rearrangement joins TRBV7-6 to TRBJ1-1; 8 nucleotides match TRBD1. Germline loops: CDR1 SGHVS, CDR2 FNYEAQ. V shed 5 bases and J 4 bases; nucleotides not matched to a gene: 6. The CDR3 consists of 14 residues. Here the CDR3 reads CASSPGGAGTEAFF. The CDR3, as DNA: TGTGCCAGCAGCCCAGGGGGCGCGGGCACTGAAGCTTTCTTT.

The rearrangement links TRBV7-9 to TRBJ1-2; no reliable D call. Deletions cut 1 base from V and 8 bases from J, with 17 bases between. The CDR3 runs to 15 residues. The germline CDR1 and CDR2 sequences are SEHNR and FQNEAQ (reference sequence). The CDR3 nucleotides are TGTGCCAGCAGCTTAGTGGGCAGGACTCCCGGGGGCTACACCTTC. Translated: CASSLVGRTPGGYTF.

The chain's CDR3 is CATSISGSTDTQYF. The DNA of the CDR3 is TGTGCCACCAGCATTAGCGGGAGCACAGATACGCAGTATTTT. The chain has TRBV15 and TRBJ2-3, with 7 bases aligning to TRBD2. The V gene end was trimmed by 4 bases and the J gene end by 0 bases; junction bases not matched to a gene: 1. Germline assignment: CDR1 LNHNV and CDR2 YYDKDF (reference sequence). The CDR3 runs to 14 residues.